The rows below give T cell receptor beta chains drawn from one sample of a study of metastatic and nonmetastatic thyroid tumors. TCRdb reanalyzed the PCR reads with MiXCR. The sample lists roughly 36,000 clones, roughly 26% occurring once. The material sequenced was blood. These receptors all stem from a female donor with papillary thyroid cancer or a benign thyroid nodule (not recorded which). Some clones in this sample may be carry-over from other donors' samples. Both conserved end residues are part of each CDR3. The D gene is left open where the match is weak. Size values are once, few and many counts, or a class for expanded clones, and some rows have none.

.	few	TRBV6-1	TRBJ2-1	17	CASTESGSPNYYNEQFF	TGTGCCAGCACGGAGTCGGGGTCCCCTAACTACTACAATGAGCAGTTCTTC
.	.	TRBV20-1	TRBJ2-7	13	CSASAGRLYEQYF	TGCAGTGCTAGTGCTGGGAGACTCTACGAGCAGTACTTC
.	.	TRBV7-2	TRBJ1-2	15	CASSPQQGSHYGYTF	TGTGCCAGCAGCCCACAGCAGGGGTCGCACTATGGCTACACCTTC
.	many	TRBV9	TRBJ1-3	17	CASSVEGPGILGNTIYF	TGTGCCAGCAGCGTAGAAGGACCGGGGATACTTGGAAACACCATATATTTT
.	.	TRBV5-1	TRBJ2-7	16	CASSLVRDSDSYEQYF	TGCGCCAGCAGCTTGGTTCGGGACTCTGACTCCTACGAGCAGTACTTC
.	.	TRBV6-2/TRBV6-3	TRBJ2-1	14	CASRSSRADNEQFF	TGTGCCAGCAGAAGCTCACGCGCCGACAATGAGCAGTTCTTC
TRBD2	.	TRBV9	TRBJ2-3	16	CASSVTSGRTADTQYF	TGTGCCAGCAGCGTTACTAGCGGGAGAACGGCAGATACGCAGTATTTT
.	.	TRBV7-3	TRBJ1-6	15	CASILERSYNSPLHF	TGTGCCAGCATCTTAGAGCGCAGCTATAATTCACCCCTCCACTTT
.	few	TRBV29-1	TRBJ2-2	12	CSVDKDTGELFF	TGCAGCGTGGACAAGGACACCGGGGAGCTGTTTTTT
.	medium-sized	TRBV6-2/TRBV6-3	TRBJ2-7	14	CASSLRIGGYEQYF	TGTGCCAGCAGTTTACGGATAGGGGGTTACGAGCAGTACTTC
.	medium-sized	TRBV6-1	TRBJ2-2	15	CASSEGAVTTGELFF	TGTGCCAGCAGTGAAGGGGCAGTAACCACCGGGGAGCTGTTTTTT
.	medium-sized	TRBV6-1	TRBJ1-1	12	CASSEWGTEAFF	TGTGCCAGCAGTGAGTGGGGGACTGAAGCTTTCTTT
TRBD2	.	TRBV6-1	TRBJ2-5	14	CASRSLAGGETQYF	TGTGCCAGCAGAAGCCTAGCGGGGGGAGAGACCCAGTACTTC
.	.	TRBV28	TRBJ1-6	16	CASSFPQALYNSPLHF	TGTGCCAGCAGTTTTCCACAGGCCCTCTATAATTCACCCCTCCACTTT
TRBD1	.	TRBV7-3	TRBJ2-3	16	CASSSAGTGLTDTQYF	TGTGCCAGCAGCTCCGCCGGGACAGGGCTTACAGATACGCAGTATTTT
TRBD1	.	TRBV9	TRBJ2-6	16	CASSARQGAGANVLTF	TGTGCCAGCAGTGCCAGACAGGGTGCAGGGGCCAACGTCCTGACTTTC
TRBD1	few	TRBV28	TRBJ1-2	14	CASSRGTGRYGYTF	TGTGCCAGCAGTAGAGGGACAGGAAGATATGGCTACACCTTC
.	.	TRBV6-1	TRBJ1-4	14	CASTSKGDREKLFF	TGTGCCAGCACTTCAAAGGGGGATCGGGAAAAACTGTTTTTT
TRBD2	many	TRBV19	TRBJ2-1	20	CASNLGLAGVNPSSYNEQFF	TGTGCCAGTAACCTGGGGCTAGCGGGAGTAAACCCCAGCTCCTACAATGAGCAGTTCTTC
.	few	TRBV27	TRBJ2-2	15	CASRLTRIGVGELFF	TGTGCCAGCAGATTAACTAGAATCGGTGTCGGGGAGCTGTTTTTT
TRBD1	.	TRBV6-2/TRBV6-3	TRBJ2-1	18	CASSYSGDLGQANNEQFF	TGTGCCAGCAGTTACTCGGGAGACCTTGGACAGGCTAACAATGAGCAGTTCTTC
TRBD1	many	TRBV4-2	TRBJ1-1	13	CASSQSDRVVAFF	TGTGCCAGCAGCCAGTCTGACAGGGTTGTCGCTTTCTTT
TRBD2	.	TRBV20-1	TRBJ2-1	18	CSARDPWREGRGVNEQFF	TGCAGTGCTAGAGATCCGTGGCGGGAGGGCCGAGGCGTCAATGAGCAGTTCTTC
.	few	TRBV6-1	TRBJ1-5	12	CAQQAGNQPQHF	TGTGCCCAACAGGCGGGCAATCAGCCCCAGCATTTT
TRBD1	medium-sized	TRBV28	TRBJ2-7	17	CASSSLIGTGDSYEQYF	TGTGCCAGCAGTTCTTTAATCGGGACAGGGGACTCCTACGAGCAGTACTTC
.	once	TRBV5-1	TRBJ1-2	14	CASLLPGVDLCYTF	TGCGCCAGCCTGCTCCCAGGGGTCGATCTCTGCTACACCTTC
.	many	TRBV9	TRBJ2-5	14	CASSVGTVQETQYF	TGTGCCAGCAGCGTAGGAACAGTCCAAGAGACCCAGTACTTC
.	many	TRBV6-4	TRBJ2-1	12	CASSDTVGGQFF	TGTGCCAGCAGTGATACCGTCGGGGGGCAGTTCTTC
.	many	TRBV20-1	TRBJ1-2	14	CSAREGTANYGYTF	TGCAGTGCTAGGGAGGGAACGGCTAACTATGGCTACACCTTC
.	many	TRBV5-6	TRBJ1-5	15	CASSLRTRGNQPQHF	TGTGCCAGCAGCTTGCGGACCCGAGGCAATCAGCCCCAGCATTTT
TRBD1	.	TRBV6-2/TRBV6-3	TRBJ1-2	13	CASKTDRARGYTF	TGTGCCAGCAAAACGGACAGGGCGCGTGGCTACACCTTC
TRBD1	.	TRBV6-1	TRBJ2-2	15	CASIYTGEIGGELFF	TGTGCCAGCATATATACAGGGGAAATAGGCGGGGAGCTGTTTTTT
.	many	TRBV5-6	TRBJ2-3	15	CASTQVGTRADTQYF	TGTGCCAGCACCCAAGTTGGGACTCGGGCAGATACGCAGTATTTT
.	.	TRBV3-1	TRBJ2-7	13	CASSSQGTYEQYF	TGTGCCAGCAGCAGCCAGGGTACCTACGAGCAGTACTTC
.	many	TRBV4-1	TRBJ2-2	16	CASSPQPGQNTGELFF	TGCGCCAGCAGCCCTCAGCCTGGACAGAACACCGGGGAGCTGTTTTTT